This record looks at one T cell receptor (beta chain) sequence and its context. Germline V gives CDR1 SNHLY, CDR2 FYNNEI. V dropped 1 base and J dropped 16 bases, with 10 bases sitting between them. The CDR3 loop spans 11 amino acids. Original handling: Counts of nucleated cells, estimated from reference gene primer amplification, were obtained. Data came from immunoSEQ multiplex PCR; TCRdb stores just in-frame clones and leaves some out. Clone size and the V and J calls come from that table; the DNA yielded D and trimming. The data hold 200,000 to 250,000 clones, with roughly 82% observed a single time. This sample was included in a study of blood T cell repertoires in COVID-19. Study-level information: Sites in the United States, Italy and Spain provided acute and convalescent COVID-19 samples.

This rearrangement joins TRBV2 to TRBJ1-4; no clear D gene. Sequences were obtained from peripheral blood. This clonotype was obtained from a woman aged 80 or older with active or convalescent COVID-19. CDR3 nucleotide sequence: TGTGCCAGCAGTGAAGACTATGGAGAGTTTTTT. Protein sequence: CASSEDYGEFF. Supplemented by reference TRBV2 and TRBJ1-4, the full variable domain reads EPEVTQTPSHQVTQMGQEVILRCVPISNHLYFYWYRQILGQKVEFLVSFYNNEISEKSEIFDDQFSVERPDGSNFTLKIRSTKLEDSAMYFCASSEDYGEFFGSGTQLSVL.